This TCR beta chain was profiled in a study of blood T cell repertoires in COVID-19. Original processing methods: Reference gene primer amplification gave estimated nucleated cell counts. TCRdb's table, derived via immunoSEQ multiplex PCR, lists solely in-frame clones and lacks some. V and J calls and clone size are given by that table; D and trimming were obtained from the DNA. The sample carries just over 150,000 clones, approximately 90% recorded once. This CDR3 contains 17 residues. V lost 6 bases and J lost 4; bases outside the gene matches: 6. The V gene's germline CDR1 is LNHDA and CDR2 SQIVND (reference sequence).

Sequences were obtained from peripheral blood. The source of this sequence is a woman in her 40s with acute or convalescent COVID-19. The chain joins TRBV19 to TRBJ2-6; 13 bases align to TRBD2. The CDR3 protein is CASRRTSGSSGANVLTF. CDR3 in DNA: TGTGCCAGTAGGAGGACTAGCGGGAGTTCCGGGGCCAACGTCCTGACTTTC.